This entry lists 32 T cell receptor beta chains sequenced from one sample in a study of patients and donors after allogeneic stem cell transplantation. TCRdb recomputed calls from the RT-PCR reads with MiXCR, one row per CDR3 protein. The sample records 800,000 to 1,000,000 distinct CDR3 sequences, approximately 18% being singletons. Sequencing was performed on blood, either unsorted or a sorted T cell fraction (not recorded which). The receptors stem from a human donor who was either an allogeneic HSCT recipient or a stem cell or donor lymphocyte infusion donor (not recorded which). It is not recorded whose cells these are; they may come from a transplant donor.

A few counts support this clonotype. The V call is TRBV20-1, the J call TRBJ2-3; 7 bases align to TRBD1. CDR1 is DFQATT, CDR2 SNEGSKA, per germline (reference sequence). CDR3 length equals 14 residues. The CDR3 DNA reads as TGCAGCTTTGAAACGGGACAGAAAACAGATACGCAGTATTTT. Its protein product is CSFETGQKTDTQYF.

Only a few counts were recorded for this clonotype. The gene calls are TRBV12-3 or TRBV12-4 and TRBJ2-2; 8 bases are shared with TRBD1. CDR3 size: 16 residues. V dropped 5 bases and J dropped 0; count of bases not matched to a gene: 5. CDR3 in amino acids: CASSRGQGSNTGELFF. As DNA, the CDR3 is TGTGCCAGCAGTCGAGGACAGGGCTCGAACACCGGGGAGCTGTTTTTT.

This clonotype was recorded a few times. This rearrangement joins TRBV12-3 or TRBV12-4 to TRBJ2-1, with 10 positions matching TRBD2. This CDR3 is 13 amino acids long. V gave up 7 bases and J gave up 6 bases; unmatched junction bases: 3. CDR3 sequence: CASTLAGVNEQFF. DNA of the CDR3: TGTGCCAGCACCCTAGCGGGAGTCAATGAGCAGTTCTTC.

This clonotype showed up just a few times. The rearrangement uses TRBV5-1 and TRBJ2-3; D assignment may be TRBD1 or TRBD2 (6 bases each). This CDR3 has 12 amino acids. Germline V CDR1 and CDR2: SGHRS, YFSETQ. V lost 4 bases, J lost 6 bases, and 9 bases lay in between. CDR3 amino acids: CASSKGGDTQYF. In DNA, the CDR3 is TGCGCCAGCAGCAAGGGGGGTGATACGCAGTATTTT.

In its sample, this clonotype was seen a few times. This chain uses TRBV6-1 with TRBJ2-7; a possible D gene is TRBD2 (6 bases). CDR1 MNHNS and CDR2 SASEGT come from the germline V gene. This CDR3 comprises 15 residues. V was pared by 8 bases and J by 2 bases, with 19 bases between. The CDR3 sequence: CASVKRRASTYEQYF. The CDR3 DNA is TGTGCCAGCGTGAAGAGGAGGGCGTCAACCTACGAGCAGTACTTC.

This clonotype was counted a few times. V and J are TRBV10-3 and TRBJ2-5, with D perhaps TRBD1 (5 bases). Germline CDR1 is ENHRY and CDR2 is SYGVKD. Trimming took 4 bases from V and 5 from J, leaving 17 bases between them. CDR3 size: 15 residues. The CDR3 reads CAISGTFQGSETQYF. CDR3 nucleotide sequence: TGTGCCATCAGTGGGACATTTCAGGGTTCCGAGACCCAGTACTTC.

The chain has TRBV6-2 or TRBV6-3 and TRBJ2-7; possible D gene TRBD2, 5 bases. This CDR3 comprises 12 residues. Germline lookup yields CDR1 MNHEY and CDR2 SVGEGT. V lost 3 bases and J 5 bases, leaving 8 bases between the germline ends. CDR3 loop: CASSYTRDEQYF. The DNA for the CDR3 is TGTGCCAGCAGTTATACGAGGGACGAGCAGTACTTC.

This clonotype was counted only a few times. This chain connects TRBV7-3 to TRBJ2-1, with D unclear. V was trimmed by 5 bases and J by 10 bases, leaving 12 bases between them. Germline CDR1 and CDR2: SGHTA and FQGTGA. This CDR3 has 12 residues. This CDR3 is CASSRDWQEQFF. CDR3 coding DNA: TGTGCCAGCAGCCGCGACTGGCAGGAGCAGTTCTTC. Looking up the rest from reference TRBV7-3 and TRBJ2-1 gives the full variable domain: GAGVSQTPSNKVTEKGKYVELRCDPISGHTALYWYRQSLGQGPEFLIYFQGTGAADDSGLPNDRFFAVRPEGSVSTLKIQRTERGDSAVYLCASSRDWQEQFFGPGTRLTVL.

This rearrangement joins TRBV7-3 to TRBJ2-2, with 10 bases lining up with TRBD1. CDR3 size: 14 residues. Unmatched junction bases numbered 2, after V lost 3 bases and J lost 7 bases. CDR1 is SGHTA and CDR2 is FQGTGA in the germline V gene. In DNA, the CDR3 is TGTGCCAGCAGCTTCGACAGGGGGCGCGGGGAGCTGTTTTTT. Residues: CASSFDRGRGELFF.

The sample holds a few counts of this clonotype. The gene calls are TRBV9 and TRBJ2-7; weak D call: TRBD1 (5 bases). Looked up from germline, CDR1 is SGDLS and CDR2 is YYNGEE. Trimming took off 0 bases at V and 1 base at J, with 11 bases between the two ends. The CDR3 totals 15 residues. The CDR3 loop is CASSVEPTESYEQYF. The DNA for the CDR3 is TGTGCCAGCAGCGTAGAGCCGACAGAGTCCTACGAGCAGTACTTC.

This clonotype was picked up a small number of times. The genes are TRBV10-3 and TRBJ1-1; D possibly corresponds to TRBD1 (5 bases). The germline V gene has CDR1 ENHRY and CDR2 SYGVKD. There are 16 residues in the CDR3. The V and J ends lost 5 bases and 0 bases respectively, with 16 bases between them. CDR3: CAISQTSWGMNTEAFF. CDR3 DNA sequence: TGTGCCATCAGTCAAACCTCCTGGGGGATGAACACTGAAGCTTTCTTT.

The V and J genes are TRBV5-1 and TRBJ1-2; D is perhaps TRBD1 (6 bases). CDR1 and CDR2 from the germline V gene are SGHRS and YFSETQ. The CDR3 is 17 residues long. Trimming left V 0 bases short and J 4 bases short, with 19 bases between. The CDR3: CASSLGLSGAGGYGYTF. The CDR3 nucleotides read TGCGCCAGCAGCTTGGGGCTGTCAGGGGCAGGCGGCTATGGCTACACCTTC.

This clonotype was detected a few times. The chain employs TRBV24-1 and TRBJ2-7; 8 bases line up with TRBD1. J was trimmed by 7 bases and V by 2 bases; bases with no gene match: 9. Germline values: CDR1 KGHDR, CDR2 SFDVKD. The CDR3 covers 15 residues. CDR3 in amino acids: CATSDSGTGREEQYF. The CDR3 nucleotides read TGTGCCACCAGTGATTCCGGGACAGGACGGGAGGAGCAGTACTTC.

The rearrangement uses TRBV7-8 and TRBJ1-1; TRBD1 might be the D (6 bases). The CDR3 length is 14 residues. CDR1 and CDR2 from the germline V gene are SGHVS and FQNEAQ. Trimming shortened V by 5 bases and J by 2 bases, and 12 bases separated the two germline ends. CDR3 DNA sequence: TGTGCCAGCAGCCAACTGGACAGTAACACTGAAGCTTTCTTT. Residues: CASSQLDSNTEAFF.

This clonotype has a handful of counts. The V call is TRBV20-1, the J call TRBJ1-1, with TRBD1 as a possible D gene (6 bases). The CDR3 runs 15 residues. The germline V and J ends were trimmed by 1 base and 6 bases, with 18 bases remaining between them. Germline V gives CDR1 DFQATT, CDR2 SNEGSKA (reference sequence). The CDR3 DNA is TGCAGTGCTAGAGGATCTTTGGGGGCGGGGTCTGAAGCTTTCTTT. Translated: CSARGSLGAGSEAFF.

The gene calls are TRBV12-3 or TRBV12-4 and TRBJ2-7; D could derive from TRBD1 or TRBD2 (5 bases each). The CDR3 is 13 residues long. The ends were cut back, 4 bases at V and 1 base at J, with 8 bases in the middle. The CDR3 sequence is CASSWDGSYEQYF. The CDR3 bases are TGTGCCAGCAGTTGGGACGGTTCCTACGAGCAGTACTTC.

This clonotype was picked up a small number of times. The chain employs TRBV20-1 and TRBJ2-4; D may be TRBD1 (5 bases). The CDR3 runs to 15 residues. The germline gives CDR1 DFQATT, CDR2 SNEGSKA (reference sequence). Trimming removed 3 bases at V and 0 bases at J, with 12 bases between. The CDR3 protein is CSARNGAGAKNIQYF. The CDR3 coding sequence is TGCAGTGCTAGGAATGGGGCTGGAGCCAAAAACATTCAGTACTTC.

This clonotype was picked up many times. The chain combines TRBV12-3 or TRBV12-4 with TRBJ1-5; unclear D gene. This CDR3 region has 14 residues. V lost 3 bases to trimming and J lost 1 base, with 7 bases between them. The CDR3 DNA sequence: TGTGCCAGCAGTTTGCACCTAAGCAATCAGCCCCAGCATTTT. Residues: CASSLHLSNQPQHF.

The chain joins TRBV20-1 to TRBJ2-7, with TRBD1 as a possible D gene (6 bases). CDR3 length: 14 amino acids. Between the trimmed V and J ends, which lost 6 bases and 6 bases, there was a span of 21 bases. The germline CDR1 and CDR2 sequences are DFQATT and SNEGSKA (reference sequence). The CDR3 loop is CSAQRGGSLAEQYF. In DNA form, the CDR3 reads TGCAGTGCCCAACGTGGGGGCTCATTGGCCGAGCAGTACTTC.

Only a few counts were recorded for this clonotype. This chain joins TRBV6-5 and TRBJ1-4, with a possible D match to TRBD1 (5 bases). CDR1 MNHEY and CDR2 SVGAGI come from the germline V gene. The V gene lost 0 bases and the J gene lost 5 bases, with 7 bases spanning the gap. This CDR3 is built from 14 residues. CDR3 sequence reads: CASSYSWGNEKLFF. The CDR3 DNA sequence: TGTGCCAGCAGTTACTCCTGGGGGAATGAAAAACTGTTTTTT.

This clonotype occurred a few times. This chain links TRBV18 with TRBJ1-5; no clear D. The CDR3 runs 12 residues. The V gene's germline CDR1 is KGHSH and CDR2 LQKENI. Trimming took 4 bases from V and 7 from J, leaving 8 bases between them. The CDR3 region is CASSRGEQPQHF. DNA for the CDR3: TGTGCCAGCTCACGTGGGGAGCAGCCCCAGCATTTT.

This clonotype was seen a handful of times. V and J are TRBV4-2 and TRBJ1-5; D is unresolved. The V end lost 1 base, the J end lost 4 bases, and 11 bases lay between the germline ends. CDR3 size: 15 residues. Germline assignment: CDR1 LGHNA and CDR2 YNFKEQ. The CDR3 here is CASSQGGTKNQPQHF. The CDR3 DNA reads TGTGCCAGCAGCCAAGGGGGAACAAAAAATCAGCCCCAGCATTTT.

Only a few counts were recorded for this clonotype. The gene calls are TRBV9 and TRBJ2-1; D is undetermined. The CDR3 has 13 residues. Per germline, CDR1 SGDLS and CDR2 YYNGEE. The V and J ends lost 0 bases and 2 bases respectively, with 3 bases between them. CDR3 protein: CASSVETYNEQFF. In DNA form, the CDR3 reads TGTGCCAGCAGCGTAGAGACCTACAATGAGCAGTTCTTC.

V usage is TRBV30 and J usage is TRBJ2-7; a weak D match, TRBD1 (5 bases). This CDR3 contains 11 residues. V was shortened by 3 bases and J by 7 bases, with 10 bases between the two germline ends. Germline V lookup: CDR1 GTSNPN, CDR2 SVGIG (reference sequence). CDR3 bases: TGTGCCTGGAGGGACATCCTAGAGCAGTACTTC. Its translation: CAWRDILEQYF.

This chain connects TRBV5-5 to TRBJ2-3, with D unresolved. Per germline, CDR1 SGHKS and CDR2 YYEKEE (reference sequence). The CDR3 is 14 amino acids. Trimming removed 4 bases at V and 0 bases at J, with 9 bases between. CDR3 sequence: CASSVLKSTDTQYF. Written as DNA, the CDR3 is TGTGCCAGCAGCGTACTAAAAAGCACAGATACGCAGTATTTT. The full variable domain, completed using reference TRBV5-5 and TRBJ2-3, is DAGVTQSPTHLIKTRGQQVTLRCSPISGHKSVSWYQQVLGQGPQFIFQYYEKEERGRGNFPDRFSARQFPNYSSELNVNALLLGDSALYLCASSVLKSTDTQYFGPGTRLTVL.

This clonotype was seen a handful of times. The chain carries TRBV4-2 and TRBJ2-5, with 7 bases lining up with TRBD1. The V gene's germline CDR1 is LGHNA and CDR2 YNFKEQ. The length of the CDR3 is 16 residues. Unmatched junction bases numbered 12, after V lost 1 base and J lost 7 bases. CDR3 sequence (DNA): TGTGCCAGCAGCCAAGGAGGGGGCTCCGCTTTCGGGACCCAGTACTTC. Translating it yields CASSQGGGSAFGTQYF.

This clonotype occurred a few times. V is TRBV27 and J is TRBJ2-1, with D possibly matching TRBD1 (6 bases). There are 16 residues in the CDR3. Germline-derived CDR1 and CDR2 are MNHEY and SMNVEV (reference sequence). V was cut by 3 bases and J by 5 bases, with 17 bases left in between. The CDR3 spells CASSFATRGEHNEQFF. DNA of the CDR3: TGTGCCAGCAGTTTCGCCACCAGGGGTGAACACAATGAGCAGTTCTTC.

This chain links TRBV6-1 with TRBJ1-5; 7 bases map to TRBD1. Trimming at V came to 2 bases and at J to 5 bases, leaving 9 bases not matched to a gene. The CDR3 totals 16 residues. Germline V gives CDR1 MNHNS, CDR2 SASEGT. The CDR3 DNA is TGTGCCAGCAGTGAAATGGGTACAGGGGTACATCAGCCCCAGCATTTT. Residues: CASSEMGTGVHQPQHF.

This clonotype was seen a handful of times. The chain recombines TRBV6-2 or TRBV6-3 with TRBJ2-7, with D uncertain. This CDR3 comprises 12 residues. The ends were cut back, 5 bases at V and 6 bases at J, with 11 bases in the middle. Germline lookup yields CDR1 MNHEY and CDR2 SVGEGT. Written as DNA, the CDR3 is TGTGCCAGCAGTCCAACGGCCCTCGAGCAGTACTTC. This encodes CASSPTALEQYF.

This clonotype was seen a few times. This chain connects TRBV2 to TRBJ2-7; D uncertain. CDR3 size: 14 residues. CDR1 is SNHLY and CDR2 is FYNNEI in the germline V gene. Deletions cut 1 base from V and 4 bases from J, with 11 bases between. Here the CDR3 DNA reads TGTGCCAGCAGTGAAGGACTGACACCATACGAGCAGTACTTC. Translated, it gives CASSEGLTPYEQYF.

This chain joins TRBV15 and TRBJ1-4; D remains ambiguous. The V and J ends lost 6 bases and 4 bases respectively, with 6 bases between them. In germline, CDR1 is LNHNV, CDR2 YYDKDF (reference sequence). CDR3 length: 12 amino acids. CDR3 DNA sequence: TGTGCCACCAGTGGGGTTAATGAAAAACTGTTTTTT. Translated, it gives CATSGVNEKLFF.

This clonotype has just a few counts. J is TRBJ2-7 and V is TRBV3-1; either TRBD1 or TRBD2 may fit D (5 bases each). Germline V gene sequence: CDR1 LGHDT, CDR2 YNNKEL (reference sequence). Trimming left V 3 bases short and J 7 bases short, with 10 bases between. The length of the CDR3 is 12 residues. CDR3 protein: CASSQGVLEQYF. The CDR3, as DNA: TGTGCCAGCAGCCAGGGGGTACTTGAGCAGTACTTC.